These 29 T cell receptor beta chains were all obtained from the same sample, sequenced in a study of T cell repertoires in cytomegalovirus infection. MiXCR, applied by TCRdb to the reads, yields one record per CDR3 protein. The sample has about 300,000 distinct CDR3 sequences, about a quarter seen once. Sample: PBMCs. The receptors come from a human donor in good health (CMV status not recorded). Some clones in this sample may be carry-over from other donors' samples.

The chain links TRBV28 to TRBJ2-5, with D possibly TRBD2 on 6 matching bases. This CDR3 has 10 amino acids. Trimming took off 8 bases at V and 5 bases at J, with 6 bases between the two ends. Germline CDR1 reads MDHEN; CDR2 reads SYDVKM. The CDR3 region is CASRGETQYF. The CDR3 DNA follows: TGTGCCAGCCGGGGGGAGACCCAGTACTTC.

On this clonotype: A much larger clone lies a single base off, so this may be a read error. J is TRBJ2-1 and V is TRBV6-8; the D gene is possibly TRBD2 (6 bases). CDR3 length: 12 amino acids. Germline CDR1 reads MNHGY; CDR2 reads SAAAGT. Trimming stripped 2 bases from V and 9 bases from J, with 8 bases between. In nucleotides, the CDR3 is TGTGCCAGCAGTTACGTGGGGGGTGAGCAGTTCTTC. Translating it yields CASSYVGGEQFF.

The V and J genes are TRBV5-1 and TRBJ2-1; the match to TRBD2 covers 8 bases. CDR1 is SGHRS, CDR2 YFSETQ, per germline. The junction had 13 bases not matched to a gene; V was cut back by 6 bases and J by 2 bases. This CDR3 spans 17 amino acids. CDR3 nucleotides: TGCGCCAGCAAAAGGTCATCGGGGGGGGGGGCCTACAATGAGCAGTTCTTC. Residues: CASKRSSGGGAYNEQFF. Filled out from reference TRBV5-1 and TRBJ2-1, the complete variable domain reads KAGVTQTPRYLIKTRGQQVTLSCSPISGHRSVSWYQQTPGQGLQFLFEYFSETQRNKGNFPGRFSGRQFSNSRSEMNVSTLELGDSALYLCASKRSSGGGAYNEQFFGPGTRLTVL.

This chain links TRBV10-3 with TRBJ1-1; possible D gene TRBD1, 6 bases. The germline V gene encodes CDR1 ENHRY and CDR2 SYGVKD. The CDR3 is 14 amino acids. Trimming stripped 1 base from V and 11 bases from J, with 17 bases between. The CDR3 region is CAISELRGSSVAFF. The CDR3 region has the DNA TGTGCCATCAGTGAGTTGAGGGGGTCGAGTGTGGCTTTCTTT.

V usage is TRBV6-5 and J usage is TRBJ2-1; TRBD2 matches 8 bases. The CDR3 is made up of 16 amino acids. J gave up 4 bases and V 2 bases, and 7 bases lay outside the gene matches. CDR1 MNHEY and CDR2 SVGAGI come from the germline V gene. CDR3 sequence reads: CASSYLASGSYNEQFF. CDR3 nucleotide sequence: TGTGCCAGCAGTTACCTGGCTAGCGGGTCTTACAATGAGCAGTTCTTC.

This sequence joins TRBV11-2 and TRBJ2-3; the D is unclear. CDR1 is SGHAT and CDR2 is FQNNGV in the germline V gene. Trimming removed 1 base from V and 0 bases from J, with 14 bases in between. The CDR3 contains 17 residues. The CDR3 DNA follows: TGTGCCAGCAGCTTAGTCGCGGAGTCGTCTAGCACAGATACGCAGTATTTT. Amino acid sequence: CASSLVAESSSTDTQYF.

V is TRBV9 and J is TRBJ1-2; D ambiguous. Deletions cut 4 bases from V and 8 bases from J, with 12 bases between. The germline gives CDR1 SGDLS, CDR2 YYNGEE. The CDR3 has 12 residues. CDR3: CASSHTPRGYTF. CDR3 DNA sequence: TGTGCCAGCAGCCACACCCCAAGGGGCTACACCTTC.

In the case of this clonotype: This may be a read error: a much more frequent sequence differs by one nucleotide. J is TRBJ2-3 and V is TRBV7-2, with D possibly called TRBD1 or TRBD2 (5 bases each). This CDR3 spans 14 amino acids. The germline V gene has CDR1 SGHTA and CDR2 FQGNSA. The CDR3 DNA reads as TGTGCCAGCTGCTTACGTCGGGACGGAGATACGCAGTATTTT. Amino acid sequence: CASCLRRDGDTQYF.

This clonotype was counted between two and nine times. CDR3: CASSLRLAGGADTQYF. As DNA, the CDR3 is TGTGCCAGCAGCCTTAGACTAGCGGGAGGGGCAGATACGCAGTATTTT. This sequence joins TRBV12-3 or TRBV12-4 and TRBJ2-3, with 14 bases lining up with TRBD2. V lost 6 bases and J lost 4; bases outside the gene matches: 6. The CDR3 is 16 amino acids.

This clonotype has only a few counts. The V gene is TRBV5-1, the J gene TRBJ2-7; D is possibly TRBD2 (6 bases). Germline loops: CDR1 SGHRS, CDR2 YFSETQ. V lost 7 bases and J 6 bases, leaving 11 bases between the germline ends. The CDR3 covers 11 residues. The CDR3 sequence: CASRRDSEQYF. In nucleotides, the CDR3 is TGCGCCAGCCGTCGGGACTCCGAGCAGTACTTC. Full variable domain (rest looked up from reference TRBV5-1 and TRBJ2-7): KAGVTQTPRYLIKTRGQQVTLSCSPISGHRSVSWYQQTPGQGLQFLFEYFSETQRNKGNFPGRFSGRQFSNSRSEMNVSTLELGDSALYLCASRRDSEQYFGPGTRLTVT.

This clonotype was detected only a few times. The V gene is TRBV4-1, the J gene TRBJ2-7; TRBD1 is a possible D gene (7 bases). Germline V gene data show CDR1 as MGHRA and CDR2 as YSYEKL. CDR3 length: 15 residues. V was trimmed by 5 bases and J by 3 bases, leaving 17 bases between them. The CDR3 loop reads CASSSLSRGVYEQYF. The CDR3 region has the DNA TGCGCCAGCAGCTCATTGTCCAGGGGGGTCTACGAGCAGTACTTC.

This clonotype has just a few counts. This sequence joins TRBV2 and TRBJ2-7; the D gene is possibly TRBD1 (6 bases). This CDR3 has 13 residues. Germline CDR1 is SNHLY and CDR2 is FYNNEI. The V and J ends lost 4 bases and 4 bases respectively, with 11 bases between them. CDR3 amino acids: CASSGDTIYEQYF. Here the CDR3 DNA reads TGTGCCAGCAGTGGGGACACCATTTACGAGCAGTACTTC.

This clonotype was picked up a small number of times. The V gene is TRBV6-5, the J gene TRBJ2-7; 9 bases line up with TRBD1. With V trimmed by 0 bases and J by 4 bases, 7 bases remained unmatched. Germline CDR1 MNHEY, CDR2 SVGAGI. CDR3 length: 16 residues. CDR3 amino acids: CASSYSILQGAYEQYF. The CDR3 coding sequence is TGTGCCAGCAGTTACTCGATTTTACAGGGGGCTTACGAGCAGTACTTC.

A few counts support this clonotype. The rearrangement uses TRBV28 and TRBJ2-7, with 9 nucleotides matching TRBD2. J gave up 0 bases and V 6 bases, and 6 bases lay outside the gene matches. The CDR3 is 15 amino acids. Looked up from germline, CDR1 is MDHEN and CDR2 is SYDVKM. The CDR3 is CASRSSGSGSYEQYF. The CDR3 DNA follows: TGTGCCAGCAGAAGTAGCGGGAGCGGCTCCTACGAGCAGTACTTC. The whole variable domain, filled in from reference TRBV28 and TRBJ2-7, reads DVKVTQSSRYLVKRTGEKVFLECVQDMDHENMFWYRQDPGLGLRLIYFSYDVKMKEKGDIPEGYSVSREKKERFSLILESASTNQTSMYLCASRSSGSGSYEQYFGPGTRLTVT.

In its sample, this clonotype was seen a few times. This chain joins TRBV6-1 and TRBJ2-3; weak D call: TRBD2 (6 bases). The ends were cut back, 6 bases at V and 1 base at J, with 8 bases in the middle. The length of the CDR3 is 13 residues. Germline V lookup: CDR1 MNHNS, CDR2 SASEGT. The CDR3 spells CASRGGGTDTQYF. CDR3 DNA: TGTGCCAGCAGAGGAGGGGGCACAGATACGCAGTATTTT.

This chain joins TRBV7-2 and TRBJ1-2, with 7 positions matching TRBD1. In germline, CDR1 is SGHTA, CDR2 FQGNSA. This CDR3 has 16 residues. Germline trimming cut 4 bases from V and 3 bases from J; bases unmatched to any gene: 11. CDR3 loop: CASSSHSGQQYYGYTF. CDR3 sequence (DNA): TGTGCCAGCAGCTCCCATTCGGGACAGCAATACTATGGCTACACCTTC.

The chain has TRBV27 and TRBJ1-6, with D unclear. Trimming stripped 3 bases from V and 12 bases from J, with 18 bases between. CDR3 length equals 15 residues. CDR1 is MNHEY, CDR2 SMNVEV, per germline (reference sequence). The CDR3: CASSFSRTRVVPLHF. The DNA of the CDR3 is TGTGCCAGCAGTTTCTCTCGGACGAGGGTGGTACCCCTCCACTTT.

The table lists this clonotype with many counts. The rearrangement uses TRBV7-2 and TRBJ1-1; maybe TRBD1 (5 bases). V lost 5 bases and J lost 2, with 9 bases in between. The CDR3 has 13 residues. CDR1 is SGHTA and CDR2 is FQGNSA in the germline V gene. The CDR3 sequence: CASSPGANTEAFF. The CDR3 DNA reads TGTGCCAGCAGCCCCGGGGCAAACACTGAAGCTTTCTTT. The full variable domain, completed using reference TRBV7-2 and TRBJ1-1, is GAGVSQSPSNKVTEKGKDVELRCDPISGHTALYWYRQSLGQGLEFLIYFQGNSAPDKSGLPSDRFSAERTGGSVSTLTIQRTQQEDSAVYLCASSPGANTEAFFGQGTRLTVV.

At least ten counts were recorded for this clonotype. The rearrangement uses TRBV6-2 or TRBV6-3 and TRBJ1-4; 10 bases are a match to TRBD1. The V segment lost 6 bases and the J segment 8 bases; nucleotides outside the gene matches: 12. CDR1 is MNHEY, CDR2 SVGEGT, per germline. This CDR3 contains 16 residues. CDR3 sequence reads: CASSTKSTGGAEKLFF. DNA of the CDR3: TGTGCCAGCAGCACCAAATCGACAGGGGGCGCGGAAAAACTGTTTTTT.

The chain employs TRBV28 and TRBJ2-3; TRBD1 matches 7 bases. The CDR3 is 15 residues long. Trimming at V came to 7 bases and at J to 2 bases, leaving 9 bases not matched to a gene. Germline V gives CDR1 MDHEN, CDR2 SYDVKM. CDR3 protein: CASNSRQGYTDTQYF. CDR3 DNA sequence: TGTGCCAGCAATTCCCGACAGGGTTACACAGATACGCAGTATTTT.

This clonotype appeared many times. V is TRBV7-8 and J is TRBJ2-7; 7 nucleotides line up with TRBD1. The CDR3 length is 12 residues. Germline values: CDR1 SGHVS, CDR2 FQNEAQ. Losses at the gene ends were 7 bases for V and 6 bases for J; bases not matched to a gene: 6. CDR3 DNA: TGTGCCAGCATGACAGGGAACTTCGAGCAGTACTTC. This sequence encodes CASMTGNFEQYF.

The V gene is TRBV12-3 or TRBV12-4, the J gene TRBJ1-6; D might be TRBD1 (5 bases). Trimming pared 4 bases from V and 10 bases from J, leaving 14 bases between. CDR3 length: 14 amino acids. The CDR3 bases are TGTGCCAGCAGTTCGGGCGGGGGGTCCTCACCCCTCCACTTT. Translating gives CASSSGGGSSPLHF.

This clonotype was counted between two and nine times. The rearrangement links TRBV7-2 to TRBJ2-5; D unclear. The germline V gene encodes CDR1 SGHTA and CDR2 FQGNSA. The ends were cut back, 6 bases at V and 1 base at J, with 6 bases in the middle. The CDR3 is made up of 12 amino acids. The CDR3 here is CASRQPQETQYF. Here the CDR3 DNA reads TGTGCCAGCAGACAACCCCAAGAGACCCAGTACTTC.

In this sample, this clonotype turned up many times. The chain links TRBV7-9 to TRBJ1-1; TRBD1 is a possible D gene (6 bases). Per the germline V gene, CDR1 is SEHNR and CDR2 is FQNEAQ (reference sequence). Trimming pared 5 bases from V and 7 bases from J, leaving 20 bases between. CDR3 size: 15 residues. The CDR3 loop reads CASSPTGGGLYEAFF. DNA for the CDR3: TGTGCCAGCAGCCCCACGGGGGGCGGGTTATATGAAGCTTTCTTT.

The rearrangement links TRBV7-3 to TRBJ2-1, with a weak D call TRBD1 (6 bases). CDR3 size: 15 residues. Trimming stripped 5 bases from V and 8 bases from J, with 19 bases between. In germline, CDR1 is SGHTA, CDR2 FQGTGA. Here the CDR3 reads CASSPSGQSNDEQFF. The CDR3 coding sequence is TGTGCCAGCAGCCCGAGCGGACAGTCAAACGATGAGCAGTTCTTC.

The chain is built from TRBV15 and TRBJ2-1; tentatively, D is TRBD1 (6 bases). With 3 bases removed from V and 5 bases from J, the gap between germline ends came to 17 bases. CDR1 is LNHNV and CDR2 is YYDKDF in the germline V gene (reference sequence). The CDR3 runs 16 residues. The DNA for the CDR3 is TGTGCCACCAGCAGCGGCCGTGACAGGTTTGACAATGAGCAGTTCTTC. Its protein is CATSSGRDRFDNEQFF.

A few counts support this clonotype. The V call is TRBV24-1, the J call TRBJ1-5, with D possibly being TRBD1 (6 bases). This CDR3 is built from 14 residues. V shed 3 bases and J shed 7 bases, with 12 bases lying between them. CDR1 is KGHDR, CDR2 SFDVKD, per germline. CDR3: CATSDRQGTQPQHF. The CDR3 DNA follows: TGTGCCACCAGTGATAGGCAGGGGACACAGCCCCAGCATTTT.

This clonotype occurred many times. This sequence joins TRBV7-2 and TRBJ2-1; unclear D gene. CDR3 length: 14 residues. The germline gives CDR1 SGHTA, CDR2 FQGNSA. V lost 5 bases to trimming and J lost 7 bases, with 15 bases between them. The CDR3 reads CASSPVGPENEQFF. CDR3 bases: TGTGCCAGCAGCCCCGTAGGTCCAGAGAATGAGCAGTTCTTC.

This clonotype was detected only a few times. The rearrangement uses TRBV5-1 and TRBJ2-5, with a weak D call TRBD1 (6 bases). The V gene lost 2 bases and the J gene lost 3 bases, with 11 bases spanning the gap. Germline loops: CDR1 SGHRS, CDR2 YFSETQ. The CDR3 sequence is 14 residues long. CDR3 in DNA: TGCGCCAGCAGCTTCGTGGGACAAAAAGAGACCCAGTACTTC. This encodes CASSFVGQKETQYF.